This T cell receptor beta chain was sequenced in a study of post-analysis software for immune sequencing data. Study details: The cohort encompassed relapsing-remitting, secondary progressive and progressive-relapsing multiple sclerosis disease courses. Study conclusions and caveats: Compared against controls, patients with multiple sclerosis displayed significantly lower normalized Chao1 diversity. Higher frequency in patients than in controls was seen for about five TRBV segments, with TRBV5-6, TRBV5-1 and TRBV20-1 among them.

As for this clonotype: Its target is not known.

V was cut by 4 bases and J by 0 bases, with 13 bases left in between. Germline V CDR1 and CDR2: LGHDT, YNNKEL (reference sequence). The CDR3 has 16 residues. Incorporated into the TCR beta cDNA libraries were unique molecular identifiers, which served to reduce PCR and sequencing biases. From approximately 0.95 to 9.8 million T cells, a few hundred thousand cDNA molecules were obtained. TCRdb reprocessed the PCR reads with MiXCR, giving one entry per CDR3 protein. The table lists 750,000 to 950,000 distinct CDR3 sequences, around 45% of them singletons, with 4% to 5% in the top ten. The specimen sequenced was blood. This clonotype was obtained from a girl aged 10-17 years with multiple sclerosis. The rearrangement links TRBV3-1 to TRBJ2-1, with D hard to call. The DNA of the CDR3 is TGTGCCAGCAGCCCGTTAGAGAGGAGCTCCTACAATGAGCAGTTCTTC. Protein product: CASSPLERSSYNEQFF.